This T cell receptor beta chain was profiled in a study of cytomegalovirus exposure and HLA in healthy donors. Study at large: From donors who were HLA-typed, an early data release held about 85 million unique TCRs. Of all 360 or so donors who were genotyped, roughly 81% belonged to the Caucasian-associated ancestry cluster. Study outcomes and limitations: Rarity held for most TCR sequences, but there were some public TCRs that occurred in many donors.

The PCR made use of 60 Vbeta and 13 Jbeta primers. Original methodology: Roughly 73 million unique TCR beta chains, some 10 million of them shared, were counted by a later analysis. Clones were sequenced by immunoSEQ multiplex PCR, and TCRdb holds only the in-frame ones, with some missing. V and J calls and clone size are as listed in that table; D and trimming were resolved from the DNA. The table lists 100,000 or so clones, approximately 76% of them singletons. Points on this clone: Its antigen remains unknown.

V was pared by 3 bases and J by 6 bases, with 8 bases between. The CDR3 has 12 residues. Germline assignment: CDR1 MGHRA and CDR2 YSYEKL. Sequenced material: PBMCs. The sequence was obtained from a man between 25 and 39 years old in good health and CMV-seropositive. This chain joins TRBV4-1 and TRBJ1-1; D gene unclear. The CDR3 here is CASSHGSPEAFF. The CDR3 coding sequence is TGCGCCAGCAGCCACGGGTCTCCTGAAGCTTTCTTT.